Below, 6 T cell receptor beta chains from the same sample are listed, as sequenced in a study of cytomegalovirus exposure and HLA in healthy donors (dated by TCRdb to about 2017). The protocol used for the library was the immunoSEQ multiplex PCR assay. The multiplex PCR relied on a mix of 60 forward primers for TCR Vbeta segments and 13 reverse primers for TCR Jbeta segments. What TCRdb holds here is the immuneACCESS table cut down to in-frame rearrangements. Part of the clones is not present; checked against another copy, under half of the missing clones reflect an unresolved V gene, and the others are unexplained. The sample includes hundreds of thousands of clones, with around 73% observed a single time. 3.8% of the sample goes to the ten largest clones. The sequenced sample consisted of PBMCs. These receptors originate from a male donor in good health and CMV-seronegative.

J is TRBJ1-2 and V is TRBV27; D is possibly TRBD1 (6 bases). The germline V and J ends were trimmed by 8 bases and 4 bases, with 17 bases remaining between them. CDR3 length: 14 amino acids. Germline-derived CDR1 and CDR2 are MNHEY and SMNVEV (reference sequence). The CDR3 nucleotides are TGTGCCAGCGGGACATCACCTTGGGGCTATGGCTACACCTTC. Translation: CASGTSPWGYGYTF.

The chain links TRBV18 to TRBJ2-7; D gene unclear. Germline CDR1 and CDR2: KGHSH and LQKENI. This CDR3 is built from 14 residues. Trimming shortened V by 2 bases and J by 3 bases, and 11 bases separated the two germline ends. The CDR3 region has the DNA TGTGCCAGCTCACCAACGACTCCAGACTACGAGCAGTACTTC. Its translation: CASSPTTPDYEQYF.

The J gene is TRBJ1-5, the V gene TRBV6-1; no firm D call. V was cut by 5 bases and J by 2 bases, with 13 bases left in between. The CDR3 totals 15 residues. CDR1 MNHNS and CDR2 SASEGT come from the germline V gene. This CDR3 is CASSSRVGGNQPQHF. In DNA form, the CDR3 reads TGTGCCAGCAGTTCGCGGGTAGGAGGCAATCAGCCCCAGCATTTT.

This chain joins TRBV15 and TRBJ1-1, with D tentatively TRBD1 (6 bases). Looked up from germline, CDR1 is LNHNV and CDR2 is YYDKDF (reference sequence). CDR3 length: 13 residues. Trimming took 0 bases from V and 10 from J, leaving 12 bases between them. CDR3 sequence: CATSRDNQGRAFF. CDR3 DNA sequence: TGTGCCACCAGCAGAGATAATCAGGGGAGAGCTTTCTTT. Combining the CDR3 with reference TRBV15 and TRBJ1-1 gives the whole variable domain DAMVIQNPRYQVTQFGKPVTLSCSQTLNHNVMYWYQQKSSQAPKLLFHYYDKDFNNEADTPDNFQSRRPNTSFCFLDIRSPGLGDTAMYLCATSRDNQGRAFFGQGTRLTVV.

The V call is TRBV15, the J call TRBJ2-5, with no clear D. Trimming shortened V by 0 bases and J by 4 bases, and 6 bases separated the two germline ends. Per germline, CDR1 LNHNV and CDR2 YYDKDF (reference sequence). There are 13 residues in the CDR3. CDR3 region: CATSRDNRETQYF. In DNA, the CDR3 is TGTGCCACCAGCAGAGATAATCGAGAGACCCAGTACTTC. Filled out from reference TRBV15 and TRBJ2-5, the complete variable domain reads DAMVIQNPRYQVTQFGKPVTLSCSQTLNHNVMYWYQQKSSQAPKLLFHYYDKDFNNEADTPDNFQSRRPNTSFCFLDIRSPGLGDTAMYLCATSRDNRETQYFGPGTRLLVL.

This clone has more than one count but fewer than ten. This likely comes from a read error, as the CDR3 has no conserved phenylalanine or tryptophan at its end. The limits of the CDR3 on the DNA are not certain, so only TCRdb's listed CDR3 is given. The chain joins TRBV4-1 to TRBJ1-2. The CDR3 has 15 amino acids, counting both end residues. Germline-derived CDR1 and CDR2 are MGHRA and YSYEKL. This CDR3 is CASSQDPRTHPSFLV.